This entry lists 23 T cell receptor beta chains sequenced from one sample in a study of neurological immune-mediated disorders (dated by TCRdb to about 2019). The library was prepared using 5' RACE. For sequencing, an Illumina HiSeq 2500 was employed. The public reads were quality trimmed at Q25 with fastp and then assembled into clones with MiXCR by TCRdb, keeping productive beta chains. Each entry merges the rows of one CDR3 protein and shows their most common DNA and genes. Here the sample has 70,000 to 75,000 distinct CDR3 sequences; roughly 13% occur a single time. The top ten hold around 4.6% of the sample. The meaning of the sample's time point label: longitudinal time-point 1 (baseline). The source material was PBMCs. The receptor set was obtained from a female donor with HTLV-1-associated myelopathy (HAM/TSP).

The table lists this clonotype with many counts. The chain employs TRBV5-1 and TRBJ2-3; 9 bases are a match to TRBD1. The ends lost 4 bases at V and 2 bases at J; junction bases unmatched: 2. Germline V lookup: CDR1 SGHRS, CDR2 YFSETQ. The length of the CDR3 is 14 residues. The CDR3 coding sequence is TGCGCCAGCAGCCGGGACAGGGCCACAGATACGCAGTATTTT. Translation gives CASSRDRATDTQYF.

As concerns this clonotype: This may come from a read error, since a much larger clone is one base off. The V gene is TRBV7-2, the J gene TRBJ2-3; D possibly matches TRBD1 or TRBD2 (6 bases each). V was cut by 9 bases and J by 1 base, with 20 bases left in between. This CDR3 contains 16 residues. Germline CDR1 reads SGHTA; CDR2 reads FQGNSA. The CDR3 region has the DNA TGTGCCAGAAGCCCCCTCCTTGGGGGGCGCACAGATACGCAGTATTTT. Translated, it gives CARSPLLGGRTDTQYF.

This clonotype appeared many times. This chain links TRBV20-1 with TRBJ2-3; D remains unclear. Germline V gene lookup returns CDR1 DFQATT and CDR2 SNEGSKA (reference sequence). The CDR3 spans 15 residues. Between the trimmed V and J ends, which lost 6 bases and 2 bases, there was a span of 18 bases. The CDR3 coding sequence is TGCAGTGCAGTGCCAGCACTTCTCCTCACAGATACGCAGTATTTT. It encodes CSAVPALLLTDTQYF.

In this sample, this clonotype turned up many times. The rearrangement uses TRBV5-5 and TRBJ2-5; 9 bases agree with TRBD1. In germline, CDR1 is SGHKS, CDR2 YYEKEE (reference sequence). This CDR3 contains 16 residues. Germline trimming cut 4 bases from V and 1 base from J; bases unmatched to any gene: 8. The CDR3 DNA reads as TGTGCCAGCAGCCCACGGACAGGGGCGTTCCAAGAGACCCAGTACTTC. The encoded protein is CASSPRTGAFQETQYF.

This clonotype has at least ten counts. V and J are TRBV5-1 and TRBJ2-1, with D maybe TRBD1 (6 bases). The CDR3 loop spans 14 amino acids. V was trimmed by 3 bases and J by 6 bases, leaving 13 bases between them. The germline CDR1 and CDR2 sequences are SGHRS and YFSETQ. DNA for the CDR3: TGCGCCAGCAGCTCTTCCTACAGGGCCAATGAGCAGTTCTTC. Its translation is CASSSSYRANEQFF.

This clonotype was counted at least ten times. The chain combines TRBV5-1 with TRBJ2-3; 9 positions agree with TRBD2. The J segment lost 4 bases and the V segment lost 1 base, leaving 7 bases of the junction unmatched. Germline V gene sequence: CDR1 SGHRS, CDR2 YFSETQ. This CDR3 region has 16 residues. The CDR3 DNA is TGCGCCAGCAGCTTGCGCGGGGGGGCTTGGGCAGATACGCAGTATTTT. Protein: CASSLRGGAWADTQYF. The full variable domain, its missing parts supplied by reference TRBV5-1 and TRBJ2-3, is KAGVTQTPRYLIKTRGQQVTLSCSPISGHRSVSWYQQTPGQGLQFLFEYFSETQRNKGNFPGRFSGRQFSNSRSEMNVSTLELGDSALYLCASSLRGGAWADTQYFGPGTRLTVL.

This clonotype occurred many times. The rearrangement joins TRBV14 to TRBJ1-4, with unresolved D. CDR1 is SGHDN, CDR2 FVKESK, per germline. This CDR3 is built from 12 residues. Between the trimmed V and J ends, which lost 1 base and 7 bases, there was a span of 4 bases. The CDR3: CASSQGPEKLFF. CDR3 bases: TGTGCCAGCAGCCAAGGCCCTGAAAAACTGTTTTTT.

This clonotype was detected many times. This chain connects TRBV7-8 to TRBJ2-3; 9 bases are a match to TRBD2. This CDR3 has 17 residues. The V segment lost 9 bases and the J segment 1 base; nucleotides outside the gene matches: 14. The germline V gene encodes CDR1 SGHVS and CDR2 FQNEAQ. CDR3 nucleotides: TGTGCCAGGGGGGTGCTAGCGGGGCCCCAGGGCACAGATACGCAGTATTTT. Its protein product is CARGVLAGPQGTDTQYF.

This clonotype occurred many times. The rearrangement links TRBV12-3 or TRBV12-4 to TRBJ1-2, with D possibly being TRBD1 (6 bases). V gave up 5 bases and J gave up 8 bases, with 18 bases separating them. The CDR3 contains 14 residues. This chain's CDR3 is CASSPNGGAGGYTF. Here the CDR3 DNA reads TGTGCCAGCAGTCCTAATGGGGGCGCGGGAGGCTACACCTTC.

Of note for this clonotype: This may stem from a read error, because a much larger clone lies one nucleotide away. This chain uses TRBV5-1 with TRBJ2-7; D may be TRBD2 (6 bases). This CDR3 region has 13 residues. The germline CDR1 and CDR2 sequences are SGHRS and YFSETQ. This chain's CDR3 is CASSAGSPYERYF. The CDR3 region has the DNA TGCGCCAGCAGCGCGGGGTCTCCTTACGAGCGGTACTTC. Full variable domain (outside the CDR3, taken from reference TRBV5-1 and TRBJ2-7): KAGVTQTPRYLIKTRGQQVTLSCSPISGHRSVSWYQQTPGQGLQFLFEYFSETQRNKGNFPGRFSGRQFSNSRSEMNVSTLELGDSALYLCASSAGSPYERYFGPGTRLTVT.

This clonotype appeared many times. This CDR3 is CASSFSGTGIYEQYF. The DNA of the CDR3 is TGTGCCAGCAGCTTCTCCGGGACAGGGATCTACGAGCAGTACTTC. The chain employs TRBV5-5 and TRBJ2-7; 9 bases map to TRBD1. The V and J ends lost 2 bases and 3 bases, in that order; junction bases with no gene match: 6. Germline loops: CDR1 SGHKS, CDR2 YYEKEE (reference sequence). The CDR3 contains 15 residues.

A remark on this clonotype: A much larger clone lies a single base off, so this may be a read error. The genes are TRBV18 and TRBJ2-5; 7 nucleotides match TRBD2. This CDR3 has 14 residues. Looked up from germline, CDR1 is KGHSH and CDR2 is LQKENI. The CDR3, as DNA: TGTGCCAGCTCACCTAGGACTAGAGAAGATACCCAGTACTTC. As protein: CASSPRTREDTQYF.

A few counts support this clonotype. V is TRBV7-8 and J is TRBJ2-7; tentatively, D is TRBD2 (6 bases). This CDR3 is 16 amino acids long. Between the trimmed V and J ends, which lost 5 bases and 0 bases, there was a span of 17 bases. Per germline, CDR1 SGHVS and CDR2 FQNEAQ. CDR3 sequence (DNA): TGTGCCAGCAGCCCCCAGGCGGGGCGGGGCTCCTACGAGCAGTACTTC. This encodes CASSPQAGRGSYEQYF.

This clonotype was picked up many times. CDR3 sequence reads: CASSPVGGSSYEQYF. Written as DNA, the CDR3 is TGTGCCAGCAGCCCTGTAGGGGGGAGCAGTTACGAGCAGTACTTC. The V call is TRBV5-6, the J call TRBJ2-7; D may match TRBD1 or TRBD2 (6 bases each). The CDR3 covers 15 residues. V was trimmed by 4 bases and J by 4 bases, leaving 18 bases between them. CDR1 and CDR2 from the germline V gene are SGHDT and YYEEEE. Full variable domain (rest looked up from reference TRBV5-6 and TRBJ2-7): DAGVTQSPTHLIKTRGQQVTLRCSPKSGHDTVSWYQQALGQGPQFIFQYYEEEERQRGNFPDRFSGHQFPNYSSELNVNALLLGDSALYLCASSPVGGSSYEQYFGPGTRLTVT.

In the case of this clonotype: This may stem from a read error, because a much larger clone lies one nucleotide away. The genes are TRBV25-1 and TRBJ2-3; D remains ambiguous. Per the germline V gene, CDR1 is MGHDK and CDR2 is SYGVNS. This CDR3 region has 13 residues. Here the CDR3 DNA reads TGTTCCAGCGTGTTTGGGGGCACAGATACGCAGTATTTT. Protein: CSSVFGGTDTQYF.

This clonotype was seen many times. The chain links TRBV5-6 to TRBJ1-2; D gene unclear. Trimming pared 4 bases from V and 5 bases from J, leaving 15 bases between. Per germline, CDR1 SGHDT and CDR2 YYEEEE. This CDR3 has 14 residues. Here the CDR3 reads CASSHALLGYGYTF. DNA of the CDR3: TGTGCCAGCAGCCACGCCCTCTTGGGGTATGGCTACACCTTC.

Points on this clonotype: An end of the junction differs from the germline gene, which may be a read error. The DNA for the CDR3 is TGCGCCAGCAGCAAAGTACAGGCCACCGTGGAGCTGTTTTTT. Translating it yields CASSKVQATVELFF. V is TRBV5-1 and J is TRBJ2-2, with D possibly matching TRBD1 (5 bases). Germline V gene lookup returns CDR1 SGHRS and CDR2 YFSETQ. CDR3 size: 14 residues.

CDR3 bases: TGTGCCAGCACCCAACAGGGGGTTACAGCTAATGAAAAACTGTTTTTT. This translates into CASTQQGVTANEKLFF. The V and J genes are TRBV12-3 or TRBV12-4 and TRBJ1-4; 8 bases map to TRBD1. Trimming took 7 bases from V and 3 from J; bases not matched to a gene: 10. This CDR3 is built from 16 residues.

This clonotype was recorded many times. V is TRBV3-1 and J is TRBJ2-7; TRBD2 is a possible D gene (6 bases). CDR3 length equals 14 residues. V dropped 0 bases and J dropped 7 bases, with 13 bases sitting between them. The germline gives CDR1 LGHDT, CDR2 YNNKEL (reference sequence). The CDR3 DNA reads TGTGCCAGCAGCCAAGATCATATGGCGGGAGAGCAGTACTTC. Translation: CASSQDHMAGEQYF.

The chain recombines TRBV19 with TRBJ1-2; 7 positions agree with TRBD1. The J segment lost 8 bases and the V segment lost 6 bases, leaving 9 bases of the junction unmatched. The CDR3 is 13 residues long. CDR1 and CDR2 (germline): LNHDA, SQIVND (reference sequence). The DNA for the CDR3 is TGTGCCAGTAGCGAAACAGGGGCGCGGGGCTACACCTTC. Translation: CASSETGARGYTF.

This clonotype was counted at least ten times. The chain uses TRBV5-1 and TRBJ2-7; no definite D call. Germline values: CDR1 SGHRS, CDR2 YFSETQ. V lost 4 bases, J lost 2 bases, and 16 bases lay in between. The CDR3 runs to 15 residues. As DNA, the CDR3 is TGCGCCAGCAGCCCAACTCAAGGGTCAACCTACGAGCAGTACTTC. It yields the protein CASSPTQGSTYEQYF.

This clonotype was counted at least ten times. The V gene is TRBV2, the J gene TRBJ2-1, with D unresolved. CDR3 length: 10 residues. Trimming left V 8 bases short and J 6 bases short, with 5 bases between. The germline CDR1 and CDR2 sequences are SNHLY and FYNNEI. CDR3 loop: CASLVNEQFF. CDR3 nucleotides: TGTGCCAGCTTGGTCAATGAGCAGTTCTTC. Full variable domain (missing parts from reference TRBV2 and TRBJ2-1): EPEVTQTPSHQVTQMGQEVILRCVPISNHLYFYWYRQILGQKVEFLVSFYNNEISEKSEIFDDQFSVERPDGSNFTLKIRSTKLEDSAMYFCASLVNEQFFGPGTRLTVL.

This clonotype was seen repeatedly, ten times or more. The chain couples TRBV9 to TRBJ2-1; 7 bases map to TRBD2. The J segment lost 4 bases and the V segment lost 5 bases, leaving 12 bases of the junction unmatched. CDR3 length: 16 residues. CDR1 SGDLS and CDR2 YYNGEE come from the germline V gene. CDR3 sequence reads: CASSSDSRGVYNEQFF. For the CDR3, the DNA is TGTGCCAGCAGTTCCGACTCCCGGGGGGTTTACAATGAGCAGTTCTTC.